The clone carrying this T cell receptor beta chain was counted a single time. Its antigen is as yet unknown. The sample belongs to a study of breast tumors, draining lymph nodes, adjacent tissues. Whole-study results and caveats: Findings are consistent with lymph node origin and intratumoral expansion of most tumor T cells.

Germline lookup yields CDR1 SGHDT and CDR2 YYEEEE. This CDR3 has 15 amino acids. With 2 bases clipped from V and 3 bases from J, the junction kept 3 bases outside the gene matches. MiXCR was run by TCRdb on the multiplex PCR reads, yielding one entry per CDR3 protein. The sample carries 20,000 to 25,000 distinct CDR3 sequences, roughly 50% recorded once. This rearrangement joins TRBV5-6 to TRBJ2-3; 10 nucleotides line up with TRBD2. The sequence was obtained from a female donor with breast cancer. Some clones in this sample may be carry-over from other donors' samples. The sample consisted of breast tumor tissue. CDR3 DNA: TGTGCCAGCAGCTTCGGGACTAGCGTGACAGATACGCAGTATTTT. It specifies CASSFGTSVTDTQYF. Combining the CDR3 with reference TRBV5-6 and TRBJ2-3 gives the whole variable domain DAGVTQSPTHLIKTRGQQVTLRCSPKSGHDTVSWYQQALGQGPQFIFQYYEEEERQRGNFPDRFSGHQFPNYSSELNVNALLLGDSALYLCASSFGTSVTDTQYFGPGTRLTVL.